This T cell receptor beta chain is drawn from a study of shared clonotypes between healthy human individuals. Assay used: immunoSEQ multiplex PCR; TCRdb lists only in-frame clones, some missing. Altogether 1,400,000 or so clones are present, 98% being singletons, with the ten largest covering approximately 0.38%. This CDR3 contains 13 residues. From germline, CDR1 is SGDLS and CDR2 YYNGEE. Trimming took 0 bases from V and 6 from J, leaving 9 bases between them. Overall study findings and caveats: The expectation was that sequencing depth would affect clonotype sharing among donors.

As to this clone: Its antigen is not identified.

The TCR sequence derives from a man aged 25-40 years in good health. V is TRBV9 and J is TRBJ1-1; no firm D call. Sample: naive CD4+ T cells sorted from blood. As for subset: CD45RA+ positively selected. CDR3 sequence: CASSVEDSSEAFF. The CDR3, as DNA: TGTGCCAGCAGCGTAGAGGATAGTTCTGAAGCTTTCTTT.